The clone carrying this T cell receptor (beta chain) was seen at least ten times. What it recognizes is unknown. This CDR3 contains 14 residues. The V end lost 3 bases, the J end lost 0 bases, and 11 bases lay between the germline ends. Germline V gene data show CDR1 as DFQATT and CDR2 as SNEGSKA (reference sequence). The data originate from a study of T cells in Graves' hyperthyroidism and ophthalmopathy. Broader study findings: The model foresaw ophthalmopathy a median roughly 6.5 months prior to onset. In blood, most of the thyroid clonotypes expanded above 0.001 were also present.

RNA transcripts were the template for amplifying TCR beta CDR3 regions. During a first-round RT-PCR of the TCR CDR3, the HTBI primer set was used. In TCRdb, the multiplex PCR reads were re-called with MiXCR into one record per CDR3 protein. Among 550,000 to 800,000 distinct CDR3 sequences listed, about a sixth were seen once. Researchers defined stable Graves' hyperthyroidism as no ophthalmopathy progression within 18 months. Thyroid ultrasound and orbital computed tomography, with clinical symptoms and serum thyroxine and TRAb, informed diagnoses. This chain uses TRBV20-1 with TRBJ1-1; TRBD1 might be the D (5 bases). This clonotype was sampled from a man aged 18 to 30 with Graves' hyperthyroidism. Sample: blood. This chain's CDR3 is CSASAGPMNTEAFF. The CDR3 DNA reads TGCAGTGCTAGTGCAGGGCCAATGAACACTGAAGCTTTCTTT.